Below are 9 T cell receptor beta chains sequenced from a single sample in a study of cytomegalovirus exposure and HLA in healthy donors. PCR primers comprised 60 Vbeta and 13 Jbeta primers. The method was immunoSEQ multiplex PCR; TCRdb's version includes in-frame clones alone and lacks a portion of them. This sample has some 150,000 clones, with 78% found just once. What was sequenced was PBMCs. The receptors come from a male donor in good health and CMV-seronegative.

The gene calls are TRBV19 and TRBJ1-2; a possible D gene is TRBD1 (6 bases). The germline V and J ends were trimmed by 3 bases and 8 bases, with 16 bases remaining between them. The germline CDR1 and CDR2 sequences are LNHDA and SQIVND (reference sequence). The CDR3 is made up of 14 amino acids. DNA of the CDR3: TGTGCCAGTAGTATTGCCAGGGGATACGGAGGCTACACCTTC. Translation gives CASSIARGYGGYTF. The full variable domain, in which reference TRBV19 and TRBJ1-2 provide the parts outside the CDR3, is DGGITQSPKYLFRKEGQNVTLSCEQNLNHDAMYWYRQDPGQGLRLIYYSQIVNDFQKGDIAEGYSVSREKKESFPLTVTSAQKNPTAFYLCASSIARGYGGYTFGSGTRLTVV.

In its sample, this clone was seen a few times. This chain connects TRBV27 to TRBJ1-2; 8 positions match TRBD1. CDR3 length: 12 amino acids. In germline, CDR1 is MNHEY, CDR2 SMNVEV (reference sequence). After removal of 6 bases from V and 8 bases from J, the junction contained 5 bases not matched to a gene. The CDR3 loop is CASRAGGRGYTF. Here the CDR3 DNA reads TGTGCCAGCAGAGCAGGGGGCAGGGGCTACACCTTC.

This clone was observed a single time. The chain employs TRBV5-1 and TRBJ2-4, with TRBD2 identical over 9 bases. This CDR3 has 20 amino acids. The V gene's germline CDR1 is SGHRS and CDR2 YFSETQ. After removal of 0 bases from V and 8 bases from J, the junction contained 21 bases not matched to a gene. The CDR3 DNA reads TGCGCCAGCAGCTTGGCCTTTGTCGGTGCGGCTAGCGGGACGGGTGACATTCAGTACTTC. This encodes CASSLAFVGAASGTGDIQYF.

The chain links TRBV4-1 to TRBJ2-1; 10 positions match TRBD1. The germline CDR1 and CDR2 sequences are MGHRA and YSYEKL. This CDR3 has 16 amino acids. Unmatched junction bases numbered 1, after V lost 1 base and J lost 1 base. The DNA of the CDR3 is TGCGCCAGCAGCCAAGGACAGGGGGCATCCTACAATGAGCAGTTCTTC. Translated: CASSQGQGASYNEQFF.

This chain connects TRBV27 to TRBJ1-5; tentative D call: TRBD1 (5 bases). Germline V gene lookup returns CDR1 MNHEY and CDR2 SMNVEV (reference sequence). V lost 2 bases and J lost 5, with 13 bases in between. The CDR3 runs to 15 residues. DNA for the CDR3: TGTGCCAGCAGTTTAAACTCGGGGGTATATCAGCCCCAGCATTTT. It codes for CASSLNSGVYQPQHF.

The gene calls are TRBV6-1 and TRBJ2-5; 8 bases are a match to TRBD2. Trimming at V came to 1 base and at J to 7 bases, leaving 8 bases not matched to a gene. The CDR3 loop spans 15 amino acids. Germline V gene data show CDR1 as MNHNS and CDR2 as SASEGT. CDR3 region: CASSEGTSWEGTQYF. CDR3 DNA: TGTGCCAGCAGTGAAGGGACTAGCTGGGAGGGGACCCAGTACTTC.

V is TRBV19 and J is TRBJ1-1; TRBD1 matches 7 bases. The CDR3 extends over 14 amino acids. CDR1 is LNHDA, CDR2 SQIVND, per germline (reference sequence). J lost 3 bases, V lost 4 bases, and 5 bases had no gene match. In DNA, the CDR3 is TGTGCCAGTAGTAAGGGGGCGGGGTACACTGAAGCTTTCTTT. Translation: CASSKGAGYTEAFF.

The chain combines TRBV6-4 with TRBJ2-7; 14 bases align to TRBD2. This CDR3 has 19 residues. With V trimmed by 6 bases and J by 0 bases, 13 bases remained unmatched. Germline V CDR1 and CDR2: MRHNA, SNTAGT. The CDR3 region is CASRGSGLAGGPSSYEQYF. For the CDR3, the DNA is TGTGCCAGCAGAGGTTCCGGACTAGCGGGGGGACCAAGCTCCTACGAGCAGTACTTC.

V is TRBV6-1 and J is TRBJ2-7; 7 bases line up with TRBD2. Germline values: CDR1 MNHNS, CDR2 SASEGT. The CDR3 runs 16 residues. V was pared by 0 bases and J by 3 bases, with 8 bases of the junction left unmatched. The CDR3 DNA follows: TGTGCCAGCAGTGAAGCGGGAGGGTCAGGGATCTACGAGCAGTACTTC. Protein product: CASSEAGGSGIYEQYF.